The sequence of this TCR beta chain was determined in a study of blood T cell repertoires in COVID-19. Study at large: There were acute and convalescent COVID-19 samples, and they came from the United States, Italy and Spain. PBMCs, B-cell-depleted T cells, or T cells were the source of the cDNA or gDNA that made up the material.

Original processing methods: Amplification of reference gene primers provided the estimated nucleated cell counts. Generated by immunoSEQ multiplex PCR, the TCRdb table keeps only in-frame clones and is missing some. V and J calls and clone size follow that table, whereas D and trimming were derived from the DNA. The sample has some 200,000 clones, 80% to 90% seen once; the top ten hold about 6%. This clone has just a few counts. The clonotype originates from an elderly man with acute or convalescent COVID-19. Sequencing input: peripheral blood.

The CDR3 sequence is CASSEALPSGDRTGELFF. The CDR3 DNA reads as TGTGCCAGCAGTGAAGCGCTTCCGTCGGGAGATCGCACCGGGGAGCTGTTTTTT. The rearrangement uses TRBV2 and TRBJ2-2, with D possibly matching TRBD2 (6 bases). The germline gives CDR1 SNHLY, CDR2 FYNNEI. The ends were cut back, 0 bases at V and 4 bases at J, with 18 bases in the middle. This CDR3 has 18 residues.